This T cell receptor (beta chain) was identified during a study of cytomegalovirus exposure and HLA in healthy donors. About the research overall: Out of 398 genotyped donors, about 84% belonged to the Caucasian-associated ancestry cluster.

Germline V gene lookup returns CDR1 SGHTA and CDR2 FQGNSA. The V end was cut by 3 bases, the J end by 10 bases, with 16 bases between. There are 14 residues in the CDR3. The PCR employed 60 Vbeta primers together with 13 Jbeta primers. Here immunoSEQ multiplex PCR was the method, and the copy in TCRdb shows in-frame clones only, minus some. The profile shows roughly 100,000 clones, about three quarters of them singletons. Study-wide results and caveats: Some V segments, TRBV6-2 and TRBV6-3 among them, were indistinguishable and were therefore excluded. Confirmation was obtained in vitro that a few CMV-associated chains are specific for CMV antigens.

As regards this clone: The antigen is undetermined.

Sequenced sample: PBMCs. The clonotype originates from a male donor in good health and CMV-seronegative. The gene calls are TRBV7-2 and TRBJ2-1, with a tentative D call TRBD1 (6 bases). For the CDR3, the DNA is TGTGCCAGCAGCTTTGGGGTACAGGGCTCGGAGCAGTTCTTC. Translated: CASSFGVQGSEQFF.